These 19 T cell receptor beta chains originate from one sample sequenced in a study of identical twins. TCRdb reprocessed the 5' RACE reads via MiXCR and lists one record per CDR3 protein. The data contain approximately 240,000 distinct CDR3 sequences, around 15% of them singletons. The source material was memory (CD45RO+) T cells sorted from blood. The source is a woman younger than 35 in good health.

In nucleotides, the CDR3 is TGTGCCAGCAGTAGCGGGGGGATCACAGATACGCAGTATTTT. This translates into CASSSGGITDTQYF. The genes are TRBV6-1 and TRBJ2-3; 9 nucleotides match TRBD2. V shed 5 bases, J shed 2 bases, and the junction held 2 bases outside the gene matches. The CDR3 sequence is 14 residues long. The germline V gene encodes CDR1 MNHNS and CDR2 SASEGT.

This clonotype has only a few counts. The chain is built from TRBV5-1 and TRBJ1-1, with D unresolved. The V gene lost 1 base and the J gene lost 3 bases, with 10 bases spanning the gap. The length of the CDR3 is 14 residues. Germline CDR1 is SGHRS and CDR2 is YFSETQ. This chain's CDR3 is CASSLTADYTEAFF. The DNA of the CDR3 is TGCGCCAGCAGCTTGACGGCAGATTACACTGAAGCTTTCTTT.

This clonotype has just a few counts. This chain uses TRBV5-1 with TRBJ1-2, with 8 bases lining up with TRBD1. This CDR3 comprises 14 residues. The germline gives CDR1 SGHRS, CDR2 YFSETQ. With 4 bases clipped from V and 8 bases from J, the junction kept 10 bases outside the gene matches. The CDR3 region is CASSTGQEAYGYTF. The CDR3 bases are TGCGCCAGCAGCACGGGACAGGAAGCATACGGCTACACCTTC.

The rearrangement joins TRBV20-1 to TRBJ2-4; 11 bases map to TRBD1. CDR3 length equals 16 residues. Germline CDR1 is DFQATT and CDR2 is SNEGSKA (reference sequence). Losses at the gene ends were 6 bases for V and 6 bases for J; bases not matched to a gene: 13. The DNA for the CDR3 is TGCAGTGCCCGAACCATCCCCGGGACAGGGGGAAACATTCAGTACTTC. Residues: CSARTIPGTGGNIQYF.

This clonotype showed up many times. V usage is TRBV5-5 and J usage is TRBJ2-1; 12 positions agree with TRBD2. This CDR3 comprises 15 residues. Germline-derived CDR1 and CDR2 are SGHKS and YYEKEE (reference sequence). After removal of 2 bases from V and 6 bases from J, the junction contained 3 bases not matched to a gene. In nucleotides, the CDR3 is TGTGCCAGCAGCTTAGGGGGACTAGCGGGCAATGAGCAGTTCTTC. This gives the protein CASSLGGLAGNEQFF.

This clonotype was counted only a few times. The genes are TRBV7-2 and TRBJ2-3; 8 nucleotides agree with TRBD2. V shed 2 bases and J 3 bases; nucleotides not matched to a gene: 4. CDR3 length: 15 amino acids. Per the germline V gene, CDR1 is SGHTA and CDR2 is FQGNSA. CDR3 in DNA: TGTGCCAGCAGCTTATTTAGCGGGGTAACAGATACGCAGTATTTT. It codes for CASSLFSGVTDTQYF.

This clonotype turned up a few times. The J gene is TRBJ2-1, the V gene TRBV2; 12 bases align to TRBD2. The germline CDR1 and CDR2 sequences are SNHLY and FYNNEI. V lost 2 bases, J lost 7 bases, and 0 bases stayed unmatched. This CDR3 contains 14 residues. CDR3 residues: CASSELAGGNEQFF. CDR3 nucleotide sequence: TGTGCCAGCAGTGAACTAGCGGGAGGGAATGAGCAGTTCTTC.

At least ten counts were recorded for this clonotype. The CDR3 coding sequence is TGTGCCAGCAGCTTAGAACCGGGTGGAGGCAATACGCAGTATTTT. This gives the protein CASSLEPGGGNTQYF. The chain uses TRBV7-2 and TRBJ2-3; TRBD2 might be the D (5 bases). The germline V gene has CDR1 SGHTA and CDR2 FQGNSA. V dropped 1 base and J dropped 7 bases, with 15 bases sitting between them. This CDR3 region has 15 residues.

A few counts support this clonotype. This chain connects TRBV15 to TRBJ1-1; unclear D gene. Germline V lookup: CDR1 LNHNV, CDR2 YYDKDF (reference sequence). This CDR3 comprises 15 residues. V was clipped by 0 bases and J by 4 bases, with 12 bases between them. This chain's CDR3 is CATSRDQTLGTEAFF. As DNA, the CDR3 is TGTGCCACCAGCAGAGATCAAACACTCGGCACTGAAGCTTTCTTT.

The chain carries TRBV20-1 and TRBJ2-1; 7 positions agree with TRBD2. CDR3 length equals 16 residues. Germline V gene lookup returns CDR1 DFQATT and CDR2 SNEGSKA (reference sequence). Germline trimming cut 3 bases from V and 3 bases from J; bases unmatched to any gene: 11. The CDR3: CSASSDSGKYYNEQFF. The CDR3 DNA reads TGCAGTGCTAGCTCTGACAGCGGGAAATACTACAATGAGCAGTTCTTC.

The rearrangement links TRBV15 to TRBJ1-1; a weak D match, TRBD1 (6 bases). V lost 0 bases to trimming and J lost 10 bases, with 12 bases between them. The CDR3 extends over 13 amino acids. Germline V gene sequence: CDR1 LNHNV, CDR2 YYDKDF (reference sequence). This CDR3 reads CATSREDRRGAFF. CDR3 nucleotide sequence: TGTGCCACCAGCAGAGAAGACAGGAGGGGAGCTTTCTTT.

The V and J genes are TRBV12-3 or TRBV12-4 and TRBJ2-1, with 7 bases lining up with TRBD2. Unmatched junction bases numbered 6, after V lost 1 base and J lost 3 bases. CDR3 length equals 16 residues. The DNA of the CDR3 is TGTGCCAGCAGTTTAGACGGGACTACCTACTACAATGAGCAGTTCTTC. Translating it yields CASSLDGTTYYNEQFF.

This clonotype was recorded at least ten times. The V gene is TRBV12-3 or TRBV12-4, the J gene TRBJ2-5; D is perhaps TRBD1 (5 bases). Trimming pared 6 bases from V and 5 bases from J, leaving 10 bases between. CDR3 size: 12 residues. This CDR3 reads CASSPGAETQYF. The CDR3 bases are TGTGCCAGCAGCCCTGGGGCGGAGACCCAGTACTTC.

In its sample, this clonotype was seen a few times. The rearrangement links TRBV10-3 to TRBJ2-2, with unresolved D. This CDR3 has 15 residues. Germline V CDR1 and CDR2: ENHRY, SYGVKD. Trimming pared 5 bases from V and 5 bases from J, leaving 15 bases between. Written as DNA, the CDR3 is TGTGCCATCAGTTCTATCGCCGAAGGGACCGGGGAGCTGTTTTTT. This sequence encodes CAISSIAEGTGELFF.

The sample holds a few counts of this clonotype. This sequence joins TRBV13 and TRBJ2-2; D uncertain. CDR1 PRHDT and CDR2 FYEKMQ come from the germline V gene (reference sequence). The V gene lost 2 bases and the J gene lost 0 bases, with 22 bases spanning the gap. The CDR3 runs 20 residues. The CDR3 loop reads CASSLNTVTSLFANTGELFF. The CDR3 coding sequence is TGTGCCAGCAGCTTAAATACGGTTACTTCACTCTTCGCGAACACCGGGGAGCTGTTTTTT.

In its sample, this clonotype was seen a few times. This chain uses TRBV19 with TRBJ2-7; no definite D call. Trimming removed 5 bases from V and 3 bases from J, with 11 bases in between. Germline-derived CDR1 and CDR2 are LNHDA and SQIVND (reference sequence). The CDR3 runs 13 residues. CDR3 in DNA: TGTGCCAGTAGTTGGGCTAGTGACTACGAGCAGTACTTC. Its translation is CASSWASDYEQYF.

This clonotype was counted between two and nine times. The gene calls are TRBV5-1 and TRBJ2-1, with TRBD1 as a possible D gene (5 bases). V gave up 4 bases and J gave up 0 bases, with 14 bases separating them. CDR1 and CDR2 (germline): SGHRS, YFSETQ. The CDR3 loop spans 16 amino acids. The CDR3 DNA follows: TGCGCCAGCAGCGCCCTTGGGGCCAGCTCCTACAATGAGCAGTTCTTC. Its translation is CASSALGASSYNEQFF.

J is TRBJ1-5 and V is TRBV9; D is uncertain. Trimming removed 3 bases at V and 2 bases at J, with 6 bases between. CDR1 is SGDLS, CDR2 YYNGEE, per germline. The CDR3 is 13 residues long. This chain's CDR3 is CASSEHGNQPQHF. DNA for the CDR3: TGTGCCAGCAGCGAACACGGCAATCAGCCCCAGCATTTT.

In DNA form, the CDR3 reads TGTGCCAGCAGTTACTCGATTTGGGGGGAAGCTTTCTTT. Residues: CASSYSIWGEAFF. The chain recombines TRBV6-5 with TRBJ1-1, with D possibly being TRBD1 (5 bases). V dropped 0 bases and J dropped 8 bases, with 10 bases sitting between them. Germline V gives CDR1 MNHEY, CDR2 SVGAGI. The CDR3 runs to 13 residues.